Listed below are T cell receptor beta chains from one sample, sequenced in a study of blood T cell repertoires in COVID-19. TCRdb's copy holds only in-frame clones and misses some; the assay was immunoSEQ multiplex PCR. The repertoire holds 430,000 or so clones, with 80% to 90% as singletons. Sequences were obtained from peripheral blood. The receptor source for this set is a man younger than 35 with COVID-19, enrolled during active disease. Each CDR3 is given with its conserved first and last residue. The D gene is left open where the match is weak. Size values are once, few and many counts, or a class for expanded clones, and some rows have none.

V	size	D	J	CDR3	DNA
TRBV19	once	-	TRBJ2-2	CASSDIRVTGELFF	TGTGCCAGTAGCGATATCAGGGTTACCGGGGAGCTGTTTTTT
TRBV6-1	-	TRBD1	TRBJ2-1	CASSEWDRIRSSYNEQFF	TGTGCCAGCAGTGAGTGGGACAGAATTAGGAGCTCCTACAATGAGCAGTTCTTC
TRBV5-1	-	-	TRBJ1-4	CASRQTATNEKLFF	TGCGCCAGCAGGCAGACAGCAACTAATGAAAAACTGTTTTTT
TRBV4-2	-	-	TRBJ2-1	CASSQGYASYEQFF	TGTGCCAGCAGCCAGGGCTACGCGAGCTATGAGCAGTTCTTC
TRBV7-8	-	-	TRBJ2-7	CASSLGPPKTGYEQYF	TGTGCCAGCAGCTTAGGCCCTCCCAAGACAGGCTACGAGCAGTACTTC
TRBV4-2	-	TRBD2	TRBJ2-1	CASSQGLAGGQGEQFF	TGTGCCAGCAGCCAAGGACTAGCGGGGGGTCAAGGTGAGCAGTTCTTC
TRBV7-2	-	-	TRBJ2-2	CASSLVAGAGTGELFF	TGTGCCAGCAGCTTAGTCGCAGGGGCAGGGACCGGGGAGCTGTTTTTT
TRBV19	-	TRBD2	TRBJ2-3	CASSIGGSPDTQYF	TGTGCCAGTAGTATCGGGGGGAGCCCAGATACGCAGTATTTT
TRBV7-8	-	-	TRBJ1-1	CASSRDKTLPFF	TGTGCCAGCAGCCGCGACAAGACGTTACCTTTCTTT
TRBV13	-	-	TRBJ1-1	CASSLGTPNTEAFF	TGTGCCAGCAGCCTGGGGACACCTAACACTGAAGCTTTCTTT
TRBV5-6	-	-	TRBJ1-2	CASSLSNYGYTF	TGTGCCAGCAGCCTCTCTAACTATGGCTACACCTTC
TRBV5-4	-	-	TRBJ2-7	CASSSRDSYEQYF	TGTGCCAGCAGCTCCCGGGACTCCTACGAGCAGTACTTC
TRBV12-5	-	TRBD1	TRBJ1-3	CASDTGASGNTIYF	TGTGCTAGTGATACAGGGGCCTCTGGAAACACCATATATTTT
TRBV18	-	-	TRBJ2-7	CASSPGELREQYF	TGTGCCAGCTCACCAGGGGAGCTACGGGAGCAGTACTTC
TRBV7-9	-	-	TRBJ2-3	CAIHYTDTQYF	TGTGCCATCCACTACACAGATACGCAGTATTTT
TRBV11-3	-	TRBD1	TRBJ1-2	CASRDRGYGYTF	TGTGCCAGCAGAGACAGGGGCTATGGCTACACCTTC
TRBV9	-	TRBD2	TRBJ2-1	CASSVGGSGSYNEQFF	TGTGCCAGCAGCGTAGGAGGGAGCGGGAGTTACAATGAGCAGTTCTTC
TRBV19	-	-	TRBJ1-3	CASSTGQPGNTIYF	TGTGCCAGTAGTACGGGACAACCTGGAAACACCATATATTTT
TRBV27	-	-	TRBJ1-5	CASSLQGNQPQHF	TGTGCCAGCAGTTTACAGGGAAATCAGCCCCAGCATTTT
TRBV19	-	-	TRBJ1-5	CASRQGVSPINQPQHF	TGTGCCAGTAGACAGGGCGTTTCACCCATAAATCAGCCCCAGCATTTT
TRBV15	-	TRBD2	TRBJ2-3	CATSREGLASTDTQYF	TGTGCCACCAGCAGAGAGGGACTAGCGAGCACAGATACGCAGTATTTT
TRBV2	once	-	TRBJ1-2	CASRDGVLGGYTF	TGTGCCAGCAGAGACGGGGTCCTTGGGGGCTACACCTTC
TRBV5-1	-	-	TRBJ2-3	CASSLEPAGTDTQYF	TGCGCCAGCAGCTTGGAGCCAGCGGGCACAGATACGCAGTATTTT
TRBV5-1	-	-	TRBJ2-5	CASSLAGRGQETQYF	TGCGCCAGCAGCTTGGCGGGTAGGGGCCAAGAGACCCAGTACTTC
TRBV15	-	-	TRBJ1-1	CATSRDRGANTEAFF	TGTGCCACCAGCAGAGACCGGGGGGCGAACACTGAAGCTTTCTTT
TRBV7-9	-	-	TRBJ1-2	CASSLLAGWHGYTF	TGTGCCAGCAGCTTATTGGCAGGGTGGCATGGCTACACCTTC
TRBV9	-	-	TRBJ2-6	CASSSGANVLTF	TGTGCCAGCAGCTCGGGGGCCAACGTCCTGACTTTC
TRBV7-7	-	TRBD2	TRBJ2-2	CASSAELAGVTTGELFF	TGTGCCAGCAGCGCAGAACTAGCGGGGGTTACCACCGGGGAGCTGTTTTTT
TRBV19	-	TRBD1	TRBJ2-5	CASSRDSEETQYF	TGTGCCAGTAGTCGGGACAGCGAAGAGACCCAGTACTTC
TRBV18	-	-	TRBJ1-1	CASSQNGQGRDTEAFF	TGTGCCAGCTCACAAAACGGCCAGGGGCGGGACACTGAAGCTTTCTTT
TRBV19	-	TRBD2	TRBJ2-5	CASSMLAGGGETQYF	TGTGCCAGTAGTATGCTAGCGGGGGGCGGGGAGACCCAGTACTTC
TRBV7-9	-	-	TRBJ2-1	CASSPRAGWVKQFF	TGTGCCAGCAGCCCAAGGGCGGGATGGGTAAAGCAGTTCTTC
TRBV2	once	TRBD2	TRBJ2-3	CASKRGGSTDTQYF	TGTGCCAGCAAGCGGGGGGGTAGCACAGATACGCAGTATTTT
TRBV11-2	-	TRBD2	TRBJ2-2	CASDQGLANTGELFF	TGTGCCAGCGACCAAGGACTAGCGAACACCGGGGAGCTGTTTTTT
TRBV11-2	-	-	TRBJ2-1	CASSSLQGNEQFF	TGTGCCAGCAGCTCCCTACAGGGCAATGAGCAGTTCTTC
TRBV7-9	-	-	TRBJ2-1	CASSETSNEQFF	TGTGCCAGCAGCGAGACTAGCAATGAGCAGTTCTTC
TRBV7-9	-	-	TRBJ2-2	CASPGETGELFF	TGTGCCAGCCCCGGAGAAACCGGGGAGCTGTTTTTT
TRBV12-3/TRBV12-4	-	-	TRBJ2-5	CASSEGGKETQYF	TGTGCCAGCAGTGAGGGGGGGAAAGAGACCCAGTACTTC
TRBV3-1/TRBV3-2	-	-	TRBJ1-2	CASSQEPGVANYGYTF	TGTGCCAGCAGCCAAGAGCCAGGGGTGGCGAACTATGGCTACACCTTC
TRBV6-5	few	-	TRBJ2-2	CASRWDTNTGELFF	TGTGCCAGCAGGTGGGACACCAACACCGGGGAGCTGTTTTTT
TRBV14	-	TRBD1	TRBJ1-1	CASSGYTGGAGEAFF	TGTGCCAGCAGCGGATATACAGGGGGCGCAGGTGAAGCTTTCTTT
TRBV18	-	TRBD1	TRBJ2-7	CASTGQGASYEQYF	TGTGCCAGCACTGGACAGGGGGCTTCCTACGAGCAGTACTTC
TRBV10-2	-	-	TRBJ1-5	CASNNMLSQPQHF	TGCGCCAGCAATAACATGTTATCGCAGCCCCAGCATTTT
TRBV5-5	-	-	TRBJ2-2	CASSLVGQLGSTGELFF	TGTGCCAGCAGCTTGGTTGGGCAGCTGGGCAGCACCGGGGAGCTGTTTTTT
TRBV7-2	-	-	TRBJ1-5	CASSQRGGLNQPQHF	TGTGCCAGCAGCCAGAGGGGGGGGCTGAATCAGCCCCAGCATTTT
TRBV30	-	TRBD2	TRBJ2-7	CAWTPLGLAGVGEQYF	TGTGCCTGGACCCCCCTCGGACTAGCGGGAGTTGGGGAGCAGTACTTC
TRBV4-2	-	-	TRBJ1-4	CASSPGHPELFF	TGTGCCAGCAGCCCCGGACATCCAGAACTGTTTTTT
TRBV9	-	-	TRBJ2-4	CASSAPQGGLNIQYF	TGTGCCAGCAGCGCCCCCCAGGGGGGTTTGAACATTCAGTACTTC
TRBV12-3/TRBV12-4	-	-	TRBJ1-5	CASAPTGGQPQHF	TGTGCCAGCGCCCCGACGGGTGGTCAGCCCCAGCATTTT
TRBV3-1/TRBV3-2	-	TRBD1	TRBJ1-1	CASSPLQGASGAFF	TGTGCCAGCAGCCCCTTACAGGGGGCGTCGGGAGCTTTCTTT
TRBV5-1	-	TRBD1	TRBJ2-1	CASSFTSGTGFNEQFF	TGCGCCAGCAGCTTCACATCCGGGACAGGGTTCAATGAGCAGTTCTTC
TRBV9	-	TRBD2	TRBJ2-2	CASSDPTSAQGELFF	TGTGCCAGCAGCGACCCGACTAGCGCCCAGGGGGAGCTGTTTTTT